Reported below is one T cell receptor gamma chain. This clone appeared a few times. Its antigen is not yet known. This is likely an artifact of a read error, given a far larger clone one base away. This CDR3 is also generated by other DNA sequences in the sample. Genomic DNA was extracted with the QIAamp DNA FFPE tissue kit from ten 5-um FFPE scrolls per case. Classification of coeliac disease based on the TCR repertoire was tested using fully anonymised formalin-fixed paraffin-embedded duodenal biopsies that were surplus to diagnostic needs. The controls had no clinical or histological suspicion of coeliac disease and had upper endoscopy for reflux, dyspepsia or gastritis. The data were taken from a study of intestinal T cells in coeliac disease (dated by TCRdb to 2018 to 2020). Looking at the study overall: In the TRG cohort, the mean age of coeliac patients was roughly 15 years compared with 50 to 65 years for controls, so the coeliac patients were much younger than the controls. The TCR-delta (TRD) cohort comprised duodenal biopsies from some eleven coeliac disease patients and some eleven non-coeliac controls. A second, larger TCR-gamma (TRG) cohort comprised duodenal biopsies from 30 or so coeliac disease patients and approximately 20 non-coeliac controls.

The CDR3 measures 18 amino acids from cysteine to phenylalanine. Kept here is only the CDR3 DNA, which spans 54 bases and is read in frame from base 1. The library came from multiplex PCR. The listed sequencing device is Ion Torrent PGM. TRG repertoires were amplified from 200 to 250 ng of biopsy DNA using the LymphoTrack kit, whose primers carry Illumina adapters. TRG amplicons were cleaned up with AMPure XP beads, measured on a 2100 Bioanalyzer, and combined in equimolar amounts. TRG libraries were sequenced on an Ion PGM instrument. Per the original workflow: FastX discarded any read in which over 10% of nucleotides had a quality score below the third quartile for that patient. IMGT/HighV-QUEST was used to align reads in order to assign V, D and J genes, locate CDR3 regions and judge functionality. Sequences were converted to amino acids, and every sequence predicted to be non-functional was removed. CDR3s were split into kmers with and without positional annotation, PCA was performed on kmer frequencies, and samples were clustered using all 1023 combinations of PCs 1-10. Classification was validated by leave-one-out cross-validation, in which parameters were re-optimised on the remaining samples each time. Shannon diversity was calculated with the vegan R package from repeated random subsamples, each the size of the lowest read count. The public reads were reprocessed by TCRdb using CATT, and rows of matching DNA were later combined. It is TCRdb's table, rather than the study itself, that gives the V and J calls and clone size. In all, the sample holds around 570 gamma-chain clones, and approximately 53% of those were seen once. Together, the top ten hold approximately 41% of the sample.

Overall results and qualifications from the work: Clustering based on TRG put 51 of 54 biopsies (roughly 94%) in the right class, and the reported leave-one-out accuracy was about 90%. Repeated CDR3 amino acid sequences could not be distinguished from PCR duplicates in the analysis. FFPE-derived DNA was found to be relatively degraded, and loss of a proportion of TCR sequences in each sample was likely caused by this degradation. The coeliac group and the control group were significantly different in age, but an analysis split by age did not give significant classification. TRD kmer-based clustering correctly classified all 22 biopsies in training, with a reported leave-one-out accuracy of over 75%.

The sequencing input was a duodenal biopsy. The clonotype comes from a human donor who served as a control with a normal duodenal biopsy, not a healthy volunteer. The rearranged segments are TRGV10 and TRGJP1. TRGV10 is identified as an open reading frame with a role that is uncertain. The CDR3 protein is CAAWDYTLLRTTGWFKIF. DNA sequence: TGTGCTGCGTGGGATTATACCCTCCTGAGAACCACTGGTTGGTTCAAGATATTC.